This record concerns one T cell receptor (beta chain) sequence. Recruits, aged roughly 18 to 95 years, lived in about two dozen US areas. The source of the sample is a study of blood T cell repertoires in COVID-19. Study-wide background: Whether acute or convalescent, the COVID-19 samples came from the United States, Italy and Spain.

V was trimmed by 3 bases and J by 4 bases, leaving 12 bases between them. In germline, CDR1 is SGHTA, CDR2 FQGNSA. The CDR3 runs to 15 residues. Per the original data handling: Reference gene primer amplification in the assay estimated nucleated cell counts. TCRdb's copy holds only in-frame clones and misses some; the assay was immunoSEQ multiplex PCR. For V, J and clone size, that table is used; D and trimming come from the DNA. This sample has about 210,000 clones, with 81% found just once. The sequenced material came from PBMCs or T cells enriched from blood (not recorded which). V gene TRBV7-2 combines with J gene TRBJ2-2, with D maybe TRBD2 (5 bases). The origin of this receptor is a woman aged 45-59 years with acute COVID-19. The CDR3 nucleotides read TGTGCCAGCAGCTTTCGAGGGTACGCCACCGGGGAGCTGTTTTTT. Amino acids: CASSFRGYATGELFF.